This T cell receptor (beta chain) was documented in a study of blood T cells in healthy people across ages. A second PCR of about 7 to 12 cycles used a sample-barcoded 5' primer and a J-beta primer mix. A tag from a template-switch adaptor with 12 random nucleotides marked each cDNA molecule. TCRdb analysed the 5' RACE reads with MiXCR anew, one entry per CDR3 protein. Seen here are about 680,000 distinct CDR3 sequences, roughly 50% observed once, and the top ten hold around a third. The CDR3 extends over 13 amino acids. In germline, CDR1 is SQVTM, CDR2 ANQGSEA. V lost 3 bases to trimming and J lost 0 bases; unmatched junction nucleotides: 1. This clonotype occurred a few times.

The clonotype was recovered from a woman aged 60-75 years in good health. The genes are TRBV29-1 and TRBJ1-2; 7 nucleotides line up with TRBD1. The specimen was blood. This chain's CDR3 is CSVDGTANYGYTF. CDR3 nucleotides: TGCAGCGTTGATGGGACAGCTAACTATGGCTACACCTTC. The full variable domain, completed using reference TRBV29-1 and TRBJ1-2, is SAVISQKPSRDICQRGTSLTIQCQVDSQVTMMFWYRQQPGQSLTLIATANQGSEATYESGFVIDKFPISRPNLTFSTLTVSNMSPEDSSIYLCSVDGTANYGYTFGSGTRLTVV.